This TCR beta chain was documented in a study of low-dose radiotherapy and immunotherapy resistance in tumors. Documented time point: after trial treatment. The treatment was: LDRT plus nivolumab, ipilimumab, low-dose cyclophosphamide and aspirin (RACIN trial). Low-dose radiotherapy and low-dose cyclophosphamide, together with aspirin, ipilimumab and nivolumab, were given to donors. Solid tumors that lacked tumor-infiltrating lymphocytes and were advanced were present in eligible patients. There are many counts of this clonotype. Alpha and beta chains were covered, as first-strand cDNA relied on TRAV- and TRBV-specific primers. The TCRs were subjected to amplification over approximately 19 PCR cycles employing a constant-region primer in conjunction with a V-primer adapter. TCRdb reprocessed the reads via MiXCR and lists one record per CDR3 protein. The table shows about 39,000 distinct CDR3 sequences, with around 21% occurring only once.

The sequence was obtained from a female donor with ovarian cancer. The input for sequencing was PBMCs, taken after low-dose radiotherapy plus immunotherapy.

This CDR3 reads CASTYSGSSSYEQYF. The DNA of the CDR3 is TGTGCCAGCACCTACAGCGGGTCAAGCTCCTACGAGCAGTACTTC. The chain combines TRBV12-3 or TRBV12-4 with TRBJ2-7; D is perhaps TRBD2 (6 bases). The CDR3 runs to 15 residues. The V end lost 7 bases, the J end lost 0 bases, and 16 bases lay between the germline ends.